The 17 T cell receptor beta chains in this list originate from one sample, sequenced in a study of cytomegalovirus exposure and HLA in healthy donors. The PCR employed 60 Vbeta primers together with 13 Jbeta primers. The data were produced by immunoSEQ multiplex PCR, yet TCRdb's version contains in-frame clones alone and is incomplete. The data contain some 150,000 clones, around 84% of them singletons. Input material: PBMCs. The receptor set was obtained from a woman younger than 35 in good health and CMV-seronegative.

V is TRBV27 and J is TRBJ2-7; D is perhaps TRBD1 (6 bases). From germline, CDR1 is MNHEY and CDR2 SMNVEV (reference sequence). V lost 3 bases, J lost 4 bases, and 13 bases lay in between. This CDR3 is 14 amino acids long. This CDR3 is CASSFGTSDYEQYF. In DNA form, the CDR3 reads TGTGCCAGCAGTTTCGGGACATCTGATTACGAGCAGTACTTC.

Only a few counts were recorded for this clone. The rearrangement links TRBV9 to TRBJ2-5; 9 bases agree with TRBD1. This CDR3 contains 15 residues. The trim removed 4 bases at V and 3 bases at J, leaving 7 bases unmatched. The germline gives CDR1 SGDLS, CDR2 YYNGEE. CDR3 in amino acids: CASSRAGDREETQYF. CDR3 bases: TGTGCCAGCAGCCGAGCCGGGGACAGGGAAGAGACCCAGTACTTC.

V and J are TRBV7-9 and TRBJ1-2, with a possible D match to TRBD1 (5 bases). V gave up 5 bases and J gave up 0 bases, with 16 bases separating them. Germline-derived CDR1 and CDR2 are SEHNR and FQNEAQ (reference sequence). The CDR3 has 16 residues. CDR3 sequence reads: CASSPDGHQANYGYTF. DNA for the CDR3: TGTGCCAGCAGCCCCGACGGACACCAAGCTAACTATGGCTACACCTTC. Based on the CDR3 plus reference TRBV7-9 and TRBJ1-2, the full variable domain is DTGVSQNPRHKITKRGQNVTFRCDPISEHNRLYWYRQTLGQGPEFLTYFQNEAQLEKSRLLSDRFSAERPKGSFSTLEIQRTEQGDSAMYLCASSPDGHQANYGYTFGSGTRLTVV.

J is TRBJ2-7 and V is TRBV4-3; 9 bases are a match to TRBD1. V lost 4 bases to trimming and J lost 3 bases; unmatched junction nucleotides: 25. Germline lookup yields CDR1 LGHNA and CDR2 YSLEER. The CDR3 runs 21 residues. The DNA of the CDR3 is TGCGCCAGCAGCCCTAATTTATGGGGACAGGGTTCCCGGTTTTTAAACTACGAGCAGTACTTC. It codes for CASSPNLWGQGSRFLNYEQYF.

A single count supports this clone. V usage is TRBV6-1 and J usage is TRBJ2-5; 8 bases map to TRBD2. Germline V gene data show CDR1 as MNHNS and CDR2 as SASEGT. The CDR3 runs 13 residues. V dropped 8 bases and J dropped 5; count of bases not matched to a gene: 7. As DNA, the CDR3 is TGTGCCAGCTTGCGGCGGGGGGAGGAGACCCAGTACTTC. It translates to CASLRRGEETQYF.

This sequence joins TRBV5-8 and TRBJ1-1; no definite D call. V lost 0 bases to trimming and J lost 1 base, with 7 bases between them. This CDR3 is 14 amino acids long. Germline CDR1 reads SGHTS; CDR2 reads YDEGEE. Written as DNA, the CDR3 is TGTGCCAGCAGCTTGGCCTCCGGGAACACTGAAGCTTTCTTT. Translating gives CASSLASGNTEAFF.

The chain links TRBV28 to TRBJ2-3, with 7 bases matching TRBD2. J lost 4 bases, V lost 5 bases, and 6 bases had no gene match. The V gene's germline CDR1 is MDHEN and CDR2 SYDVKM. The CDR3 contains 14 residues. The CDR3 loop reads CASSEGGRSDTQYF. Here the CDR3 DNA reads TGTGCCAGCAGTGAGGGAGGGAGGTCAGATACGCAGTATTTT.

This chain uses TRBV14 with TRBJ2-5; a weak D match, TRBD2 (6 bases). The germline gives CDR1 SGHDN, CDR2 FVKESK. The CDR3 is 13 amino acids. Trimming left V 4 bases short and J 5 bases short, with 11 bases between. The CDR3 coding sequence is TGTGCCAGCAGCCCCTTGGGGAGGGAGACCCAGTACTTC. This encodes CASSPLGRETQYF. Complete variable domain (other parts from reference TRBV14 and TRBJ2-5): EAGVTQFPSHSVIEKGQTVTLRCDPISGHDNLYWYRRVMGKEIKFLLHFVKESKQDESGMPNNRFLAERTGGTYSTLKVQPAELEDSGVYFCASSPLGRETQYFGPGTRLLVL.

The chain uses TRBV11-2 and TRBJ2-5; TRBD2 matches at 11 bases. The CDR3 loop spans 16 amino acids. Losses at the gene ends were 1 base for V and 7 bases for J; bases not matched to a gene: 8. The germline V gene has CDR1 SGHAT and CDR2 FQNNGV. CDR3 loop: CASSLVGSGGAGTQYF. In nucleotides, the CDR3 is TGTGCCAGCAGCTTAGTTGGTAGCGGGGGGGCCGGGACCCAGTACTTC. The variable domain in full, with the rest retrieved from reference TRBV11-2 and TRBJ2-5, is EAGVAQSPRYKIIEKRQSVAFWCNPISGHATLYWYQQILGQGPKLLIQFQNNGVVDDSQLPKDRFSAERLKGVDSTLKIQPAKLEDSAVYLCASSLVGSGGAGTQYFGPGTRLLVL.

The chain is built from TRBV7-2 and TRBJ1-2; D perhaps matches TRBD1 (6 bases). CDR1 is SGHTA, CDR2 FQGNSA, per germline. V was shortened by 11 bases and J by 5 bases, with 15 bases between the two germline ends. The CDR3 spans 12 residues. This CDR3 reads CASRGAGYGYTF. As DNA, the CDR3 is TGTGCCTCGCGGGGGGCGGGGTATGGCTACACCTTC.

The chain carries TRBV19 and TRBJ1-5; D may be TRBD1 (5 bases). The CDR3 contains 13 residues. Germline values: CDR1 LNHDA, CDR2 SQIVND (reference sequence). Trimming left V 6 bases short and J 3 bases short, with 9 bases between. CDR3 amino acids: CASRGVNNQPQHF. For the CDR3, the DNA is TGTGCCAGTAGAGGGGTTAACAATCAGCCCCAGCATTTT.

The chain combines TRBV9 with TRBJ2-1; D unclear. This CDR3 is built from 11 residues. The germline gives CDR1 SGDLS, CDR2 YYNGEE. V lost 4 bases to trimming and J lost 6 bases, with 5 bases between them. The CDR3 DNA sequence: TGTGCCAGCAGCACCGGCAATGAGCAGTTCTTC. Translation: CASSTGNEQFF.

The CDR3 protein is CAISDFLPAGGQYGYTF. The CDR3, as DNA: TGTGCCATCAGTGATTTCCTACCGGCAGGGGGCCAATATGGCTACACCTTC. V and J are TRBV10-3 and TRBJ1-2; 8 bases match TRBD1. The CDR3 covers 17 residues. With V trimmed by 3 bases and J by 5 bases, 14 bases remained unmatched. Germline V CDR1 and CDR2: ENHRY, SYGVKD.

The gene calls are TRBV5-4 and TRBJ1-2, with a weak D call TRBD1 (5 bases). CDR1 SGHNT and CDR2 YYREEE come from the germline V gene (reference sequence). Trimming left V 4 bases short and J 1 base short, with 8 bases between. This CDR3 is built from 13 residues. The chain's CDR3 is CASSPQGNYGYTF. The DNA of the CDR3 is TGTGCCAGCAGCCCTCAGGGTAACTATGGCTACACCTTC.

In this sample, this clone turned up once. The chain combines TRBV6-6 with TRBJ2-1; D may be TRBD2 (5 bases). Trimming removed 11 bases at V and 9 bases at J, with 23 bases between. The CDR3 consists of 14 residues. In germline, CDR1 is MNHNY, CDR2 SVGAGI (reference sequence). The CDR3 nucleotides are TGTGCCTCCTCCCAGGACTTGGCTGGTAGTGAGCAGTTCTTC. Amino acid sequence: CASSQDLAGSEQFF.

In DNA, the CDR3 is TGTGCCAGCAGACGACTGACTAGCGGCACCGGGGAGCTGTTTTTT. Translation: CASRRLTSGTGELFF. The chain is built from TRBV2 and TRBJ2-2; 9 bases map to TRBD2. This CDR3 spans 15 amino acids. Germline assignment: CDR1 SNHLY and CDR2 FYNNEI. With 6 bases clipped from V and 4 bases from J, the junction kept 6 bases outside the gene matches.

This chain uses TRBV2 with TRBJ2-7, with D possibly being TRBD1 (5 bases). The CDR3 consists of 16 residues. Germline V CDR1 and CDR2: SNHLY, FYNNEI. V dropped 1 base and J dropped 0 bases, with 13 bases sitting between them. CDR3 sequence (DNA): TGTGCCAGCAGTGAAGGGGTAGGGGTAAGCTCCTACGAGCAGTACTTC. It encodes CASSEGVGVSSYEQYF.